The next 27 T cell receptor beta chains were all read from a single sample in a study of blood T cell repertoires in COVID-19 (dated by TCRdb to 2018 to 2021). Libraries were made using the immunoSEQ multiplex PCR assay. TCRdb took over this immuneACCESS table, retaining in-frame rearrangements with V and J assigned. Such tables are incomplete; in checked studies, under half of the missing clones stem from an unresolved V gene, and the remainder is unexplained. For this sample there are some 110,000 clones; roughly 80% appear just once. The ten largest clonotypes hold 15% to 19% of the sample. Sequencing was performed on peripheral blood. All receptors derive from a woman older than 75 with acute or convalescent COVID-19.

A single count supports this clone. V is TRBV30 and J is TRBJ1-1; D unresolved. The germline CDR1 and CDR2 sequences are GTSNPN and SVGIG (reference sequence). The V end lost 0 bases, the J end lost 2 bases, and 7 bases lay between the germline ends. The CDR3 consists of 13 residues. CDR3 bases: TGTGCCTGGAGTGTACAGCTAAACACTGAAGCTTTCTTT. This gives the protein CAWSVQLNTEAFF.

About this clone: Its ends do not fully match the called genes, so a read error is possible. This chain connects TRBV4-1 to TRBJ1-1; 8 nucleotides match TRBD1. The CDR3 is 17 residues long. Germline lookup yields CDR1 MGHRA and CDR2 YSYEKL. CDR3 nucleotide sequence: TGCGCCAGCAGCAAAGAGGTCAGGGGGCGGGTGGGAACTGAAGCTTTCTTT. Translation gives CASSKEVRGRVGTEAFF.

The rearrangement uses TRBV25-1 and TRBJ1-1; D might be TRBD1 (6 bases). CDR3 size: 15 residues. V gave up 3 bases and J gave up 2 bases, with 13 bases separating them. Germline CDR1 MGHDK, CDR2 SYGVNS. CDR3 protein: CASSDGGARNTEAFF. The CDR3 nucleotides read TGTGCCAGCAGTGACGGGGGGGCCAGAAACACTGAAGCTTTCTTT. Drawing the rest from reference TRBV25-1 and TRBJ1-1, the complete variable domain is EADIYQTPRYLVIGTGKKITLECSQTMGHDKMYWYQQDPGMELHLIHYSYGVNSTEKGDLSSESTVSRIRTEHFPLTLESARPSHTSQYLCASSDGGARNTEAFFGQGTRLTVV.

The V call is TRBV7-9, the J call TRBJ1-4; D is undetermined. The CDR3 has 17 amino acids. Germline V gives CDR1 SEHNR, CDR2 FQNEAQ (reference sequence). V shed 4 bases and J shed 3 bases, with 18 bases lying between them. CDR3 region: CASSSLGSGSSNEKLFF. CDR3 sequence (DNA): TGTGCCAGCAGCTCCCTGGGGTCGGGATCCTCTAATGAAAAACTGTTTTTT.

The V gene is TRBV24-1, the J gene TRBJ2-3; TRBD1 might be the D (7 bases). CDR1 is KGHDR, CDR2 SFDVKD, per germline. V was pared by 4 bases and J by 6 bases, with 13 bases between. The CDR3 has 14 residues. The CDR3 nucleotides read TGTGCCACCAGTGAGTCGACAGGGAGGGATACGCAGTATTTT. Its protein is CATSESTGRDTQYF.

This chain connects TRBV28 to TRBJ2-7; D may be TRBD2 (6 bases). Between the trimmed V and J ends, which lost 6 bases and 3 bases, there was a span of 15 bases. The CDR3 spans 14 residues. CDR1 is MDHEN, CDR2 SYDVKM, per germline. CDR3 DNA: TGTGCCAGCAGCGTTCCGGGAGCACTCTACGAGCAGTACTTC. It is translated as CASSVPGALYEQYF. Full variable domain (missing parts from reference TRBV28 and TRBJ2-7): DVKVTQSSRYLVKRTGEKVFLECVQDMDHENMFWYRQDPGLGLRLIYFSYDVKMKEKGDIPEGYSVSREKKERFSLILESASTNQTSMYLCASSVPGALYEQYFGPGTRLTVT.

The chain uses TRBV12-3 or TRBV12-4 and TRBJ1-1; TRBD1 aligns across 7 bases. With V trimmed by 4 bases and J by 11 bases, 10 bases remained unmatched. The CDR3 is 13 amino acids. As DNA, the CDR3 is TGTGCCAGCAGTTCCCGACAGGGATCCTCCGCTTTCTTT. Protein product: CASSSRQGSSAFF.

This clone has more than one count but fewer than ten. In DNA form, the CDR3 reads TGTGCCTGGAGTAGGGGTCTAGCGGGAAAGAATGAGCAGTTCTTC. Its translation: CAWSRGLAGKNEQFF. The V gene is TRBV30, the J gene TRBJ2-1, with 9 positions matching TRBD2. The CDR3 has 15 amino acids. Per germline, CDR1 GTSNPN and CDR2 SVGIG (reference sequence). V lost 2 bases, J lost 7 bases, and 9 bases stayed unmatched.

The V and J genes are TRBV19 and TRBJ1-2, with 9 positions matching TRBD1. The CDR3 consists of 15 residues. V lost 7 bases, J lost 3 bases, and 9 bases stayed unmatched. Germline CDR1 is LNHDA and CDR2 is SQIVND (reference sequence). The CDR3 DNA reads as TGTGCCAGTATTTCCGGGACAGGGAATGACTATGGCTACACCTTC. This sequence encodes CASISGTGNDYGYTF. The full variable domain, in which reference TRBV19 and TRBJ1-2 provide the parts outside the CDR3, is DGGITQSPKYLFRKEGQNVTLSCEQNLNHDAMYWYRQDPGQGLRLIYYSQIVNDFQKGDIAEGYSVSREKKESFPLTVTSAQKNPTAFYLCASISGTGNDYGYTFGSGTRLTVV.

The chain couples TRBV5-1 to TRBJ2-7; 8 bases are a match to TRBD1. Unmatched junction bases numbered 10, after V lost 0 bases and J lost 11 bases. CDR1 is SGHRS, CDR2 YFSETQ, per germline. The CDR3 has 14 amino acids. The DNA for the CDR3 is TGCGCCAGCAGCTTGGGGGACAGGTCCTCGCCGGAGTACTTC. Its protein product is CASSLGDRSSPEYF. Complete variable domain (other parts from reference TRBV5-1 and TRBJ2-7): KAGVTQTPRYLIKTRGQQVTLSCSPISGHRSVSWYQQTPGQGLQFLFEYFSETQRNKGNFPGRFSGRQFSNSRSEMNVSTLELGDSALYLCASSLGDRSSPEYFGPGTRLTVT.

This clone has a handful of counts. This chain joins TRBV6-6 and TRBJ1-5, with 9 bases that match TRBD1. From germline, CDR1 is MNHNY and CDR2 SVGAGI (reference sequence). The CDR3 extends over 14 amino acids. J lost 7 bases, V lost 6 bases, and 7 bases had no gene match. CDR3 nucleotide sequence: TGTGCCAGCAGCAGGACAGGGGCAGAACAGCCCCAGCATTTT. It yields the protein CASSRTGAEQPQHF.

V usage is TRBV9 and J usage is TRBJ2-2; TRBD2 agrees at 9 bases. CDR3 length equals 15 residues. The trim removed 0 bases at V and 5 bases at J, leaving 2 bases unmatched. Germline V gene lookup returns CDR1 SGDLS and CDR2 YYNGEE. The CDR3 sequence is CASSVVLAGTGELFF. The CDR3 coding sequence is TGTGCCAGCAGCGTAGTTCTAGCGGGAACCGGGGAGCTGTTTTTT.

The rearrangement links TRBV2 to TRBJ2-2; TRBD2 aligns across 7 bases. The CDR3 is made up of 15 amino acids. From germline, CDR1 is SNHLY and CDR2 FYNNEI. With 6 bases clipped from V and 5 bases from J, the junction kept 9 bases outside the gene matches. Here the CDR3 DNA reads TGTGCCAGCAGGGAGGCGGGAGCAGGGACCGGGGAGCTGTTTTTT. Translating it yields CASREAGAGTGELFF.

There are a few counts of this clone. V is TRBV12-2 and J is TRBJ2-7; no DNA check was done on the table's D call, TRBD1. TRBV12-2 is noted as a pseudogene. The CDR3 consists of 16 residues. CDR3 sequence reads: CASPLRDRGYSYEQYV. The DNA of the CDR3 is TGTGCAAGTCCCTTAAGGGACAGGGGGTATTCCTACGAGCAGTACGTC.

The V and J genes are TRBV28 and TRBJ2-5; 9 bases agree with TRBD2. Trimming removed 8 bases from V and 1 base from J; junction bases left unmatched: 11. The germline gives CDR1 MDHEN, CDR2 SYDVKM. This CDR3 spans 16 amino acids. Written as DNA, the CDR3 is TGTGCCAGCCAAGGGGCGGGAGGGCCCTCCCAAGAGACCCAGTACTTC. It codes for CASQGAGGPSQETQYF. Combining the CDR3 with reference TRBV28 and TRBJ2-5 gives the whole variable domain DVKVTQSSRYLVKRTGEKVFLECVQDMDHENMFWYRQDPGLGLRLIYFSYDVKMKEKGDIPEGYSVSREKKERFSLILESASTNQTSMYLCASQGAGGPSQETQYFGPGTRLLVL.

This clone was recorded only once. V and J are TRBV14 and TRBJ2-7, with D possibly matching TRBD1 (6 bases). Germline CDR1 and CDR2: SGHDN and FVKESK. The CDR3 consists of 14 residues. The ends were cut back, 5 bases at V and 7 bases at J, with 18 bases in the middle. The CDR3 sequence is CASSFRDTTIEQYF. For the CDR3, the DNA is TGTGCCAGCAGCTTCCGGGACACTACGATTGAGCAGTACTTC.

This chain joins TRBV5-1 and TRBJ1-1; D is perhaps TRBD1 (5 bases). CDR3 length equals 12 residues. Germline lookup yields CDR1 SGHRS and CDR2 YFSETQ. V lost 5 bases and J lost 1, with 6 bases in between. The CDR3: CASRGPNTEAFF. The CDR3 DNA follows: TGCGCCAGCAGGGGGCCGAACACTGAAGCTTTCTTT.

This chain connects TRBV13 to TRBJ2-2; D is possibly TRBD2 (7 bases). V was clipped by 4 bases and J by 6 bases, with 15 bases between them. Per the germline V gene, CDR1 is PRHDT and CDR2 is FYEKMQ (reference sequence). The CDR3 spans 15 residues. The CDR3 nucleotides read TGTGCCAGCAGCTCCGTAGGGGGGGGAGCCGGGGAGCTGTTTTTT. Amino acid sequence: CASSSVGGGAGELFF.

The chain carries TRBV21-1 and TRBJ2-1; the table's TRBD1 call for D was not verified on the DNA. TRBV21-1 is termed a pseudogene. The CDR3 runs to 18 residues. The CDR3 DNA follows: TGTGCCAGCCGAGACCCAGGGGAGCCAGGCTTGACGGGTATTGAGCAGTTCTTC. Encoded protein: CASRDPGEPGLTGIEQFF.

The V call is TRBV29-1, the J call TRBJ1-1; TRBD1 is a possible D gene (6 bases). Germline V gene data show CDR1 as SQVTM and CDR2 as ANQGSEA. This CDR3 is 13 amino acids long. With 5 bases removed from V and 4 bases from J, the gap between germline ends came to 14 bases. The CDR3 region has the DNA TGCAGCGTTAACGGGGGGGCGATCACTGAAGCTTTCTTT. Its translation: CSVNGGAITEAFF.

The chain has TRBV27 and TRBJ1-2, with D tentatively TRBD1 (5 bases). Germline-derived CDR1 and CDR2 are MNHEY and SMNVEV (reference sequence). The V end was cut by 6 bases, the J end by 4 bases, with 12 bases between. The CDR3 consists of 13 residues. This CDR3 reads CASRTPGGYGYTF. The DNA of the CDR3 is TGTGCCAGCAGGACTCCGGGGGGCTATGGCTACACCTTC.

This clone was recorded at least ten times. This chain uses TRBV5-5 with TRBJ1-1; no clear D. The ends were cut back, 4 bases at V and 4 bases at J, with 14 bases in the middle. The CDR3 is made up of 14 amino acids. The germline V gene has CDR1 SGHKS and CDR2 YYEKEE (reference sequence). The CDR3 spells CASSQEGGSTEAFF. DNA of the CDR3: TGTGCCAGCAGCCAGGAGGGTGGGAGCACTGAAGCTTTCTTT. The full variable domain, with the rest looked up from reference TRBV5-5 and TRBJ1-1, is DAGVTQSPTHLIKTRGQQVTLRCSPISGHKSVSWYQQVLGQGPQFIFQYYEKEERGRGNFPDRFSARQFPNYSSELNVNALLLGDSALYLCASSQEGGSTEAFFGQGTRLTVV.

This chain connects TRBV5-1 to TRBJ2-5, with TRBD1 matching over 7 bases. Germline lookup yields CDR1 SGHRS and CDR2 YFSETQ. The length of the CDR3 is 14 residues. J was trimmed by 3 bases and V by 0 bases; bases with no gene match: 2. CDR3 amino acids: CASSLAGTEETQYF. The CDR3 bases are TGCGCCAGCAGCTTGGCCGGGACAGAAGAGACCCAGTACTTC.

This chain links TRBV12-5 with TRBJ1-1; 12 bases align to TRBD1. Germline-derived CDR1 and CDR2 are LGHNT and FRNRAP. The CDR3 has 13 residues. Trimming at V came to 5 bases and at J to 10 bases, leaving 5 bases not matched to a gene. CDR3 sequence reads: CASGPGQGARAFF. CDR3 nucleotide sequence: TGTGCTAGTGGTCCGGGACAGGGGGCGCGAGCTTTCTTT.

This clone occurred a few times. The CDR3 loop is CASSLGNSGVGETQYF. DNA of the CDR3: TGCGCCAGCAGCTTGGGTAATAGCGGAGTGGGAGAGACCCAGTACTTC. The rearrangement links TRBV5-1 to TRBJ2-5, with a weak D call TRBD2 (6 bases). V lost 0 bases, J lost 4 bases, and 16 bases lay in between. The CDR3 totals 16 residues. CDR1 and CDR2 from the germline V gene are SGHRS and YFSETQ.

This clone was counted between two and nine times. The gene calls are TRBV29-1 and TRBJ1-2; no definite D call. Between the trimmed V and J ends, which lost 2 bases and 4 bases, there was a span of 8 bases. The CDR3 runs 12 residues. CDR1 is SQVTM and CDR2 is ANQGSEA in the germline V gene. CDR3 DNA: TGCAGCGTTGAAATCACTTCCTATGGCTACACCTTC. Encoded protein: CSVEITSYGYTF.

The gene calls are TRBV7-2 and TRBJ2-3; a possible D gene is TRBD2 (5 bases). Per germline, CDR1 SGHTA and CDR2 FQGNSA. The V end was cut by 1 base, the J end by 4 bases, with 15 bases between. The CDR3 runs to 16 residues. The CDR3 region has the DNA TGTGCCAGCAGCTTAGAGGCGGGTTCGGGTGCAGATACGCAGTATTTT. Protein product: CASSLEAGSGADTQYF.